Included here is one T cell receptor beta chain sequence, with context. The antigen is unknown. The sample comes from a study of long-term antiretroviral therapy in people with HIV. Study-wide context: The earliest specimens came about a decade ahead of the 2015 immediate-ART recommendation.

At survey level, the immunoSEQ assay was run in its v3.0 version. Profiled with immunoSEQ multiplex PCR; TCRdb holds only in-frame clones, not every one. The table includes about 24,000 clones, approximately 83% detected once. Donors needed at least one pre-ART PBMC sample plus at least two post-ART samples. In the United States, treatment was given to all participants with HIV. Study-wide results and limits: Diversity remained lower than transplant donor controls, even though it increased after ART.

This sequence was found in a young man with HIV. The source was unsorted PBMCs, collected roughly 4.5 years after starting antiretroviral therapy.

CDR3 residues: CASSTGDRGGETQYF. In DNA, the CDR3 is TGCGCCAGCAGCACGGGGGACAGGGGCGGGGAGACCCAGTACTTC. The V gene is TRBV5-1, the J gene TRBJ2-5; 10 nucleotides align to TRBD1. The V segment lost 4 bases and the J segment 5 bases; nucleotides outside the gene matches: 8. Germline V lookup: CDR1 SGHRS, CDR2 YFSETQ. The CDR3 sequence is 15 residues long.